This T cell receptor (beta chain) was profiled in a study of PD-1 blockade in classical Hodgkin lymphoma. Study-wide points: Newly diagnosed patients were reported to exhibit reduced baseline TCR diversity relative to healthy donors. Complete responders matched newly diagnosed patients in baseline diversity. By C4D1, CD4+ diversity increased significantly, especially in complete responders. Why repertoires differed is undefined; disease activity or prior therapy possibly contributed.

A note on this clone: Antigen unknown.

Relapse after autologous stem cell transplantation occurred in every patient, and brentuximab vedotin exposure varied. TCRdb's copy holds only in-frame clones and misses some; the assay was immunoSEQ multiplex PCR. This table holds around 50,000 clones, 75% to 95% found once. In germline, CDR1 is SGHRS, CDR2 YFSETQ. With V trimmed by 1 base and J by 5 bases, 6 bases remained unmatched. The CDR3 covers 15 residues. This material consisted of peripheral blood mononuclear cells (PBMCs), taken before the second cycle of nivolumab. The sequence came from a human donor with classical Hodgkin lymphoma. The rearrangement joins TRBV5-1 to TRBJ2-7; 10 nucleotides match TRBD1. CDR3 bases: TGCGCCAGCAGCTTGCTGGGACAGGGGCGCGACGAGCAGTACTTC. Residues: CASSLLGQGRDEQYF.